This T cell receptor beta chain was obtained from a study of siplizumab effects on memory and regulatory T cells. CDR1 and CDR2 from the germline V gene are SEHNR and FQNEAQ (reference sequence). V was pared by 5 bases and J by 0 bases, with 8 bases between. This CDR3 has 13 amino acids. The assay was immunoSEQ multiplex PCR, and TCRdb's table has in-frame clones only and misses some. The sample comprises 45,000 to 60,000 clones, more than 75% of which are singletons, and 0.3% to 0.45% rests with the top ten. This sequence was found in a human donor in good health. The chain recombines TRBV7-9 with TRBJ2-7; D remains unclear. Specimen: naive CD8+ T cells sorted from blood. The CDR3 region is CASSRPASYEQYF. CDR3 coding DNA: TGTGCCAGCAGCCGACCGGCCTCCTACGAGCAGTACTTC.